This T cell receptor (beta chain) originates from a study of cytomegalovirus exposure and HLA in healthy donors (dated by TCRdb to the late 2010s). Background for the entire study: An earlier analysis of roughly 500 of the donors reported more than 250 Gb of sequence data and some 120 million unique TCR beta sequences from roughly 200 million T cells. Both class I and class II loci were covered by HLA typing, at four-digit resolution. Besides the first cohort of approximately 710 subjects, a separate validation cohort made up of 120 or so different subjects was used. Every repertoire in the discovery cohort had been generated on one and the same sequencing platform. To predict cytomegalovirus infection status, the study combined high-throughput TCR immunosequencing, statistical association of individual TCRs with disease status, and machine learning. An early release covering 500 to 750 HLA-typed donors comprised about 320 gigabases of sequencing data and around 80 million unique TCR sequences. Of the approximately 400 genotyped donors, approximately 80% fell in the genetic ancestry cluster associated with self-reported Caucasian donors. To decide whether each TCR beta V gene segment behaved as functional or pseudogenic, an earlier analysis of some 540 of the donors relied on high-throughput TCR beta sequencing. Genome-wide SNP genotypes for about 55% of the roughly 670 donors were used in a later genetic analysis, which treated that subset as a discovery cohort. To study patterns of TCR occurrence, a later analysis re-analyzed previously published TCR beta repertoires from 600 to 750 donors and added high-resolution HLA genotyping. The study aimed to test whether signatures of past pathogen exposure could be identified by cataloging public T cell receptors. On average, about 200,000 unique TCR beta nucleotide sequences were sequenced per donor among several hundred genotyped donors of the cohort, with 15% to 20% of those sequences being non-productive. The number of donors typed differed by locus, with 629-630 for A, B, C, DRB1 and DQB1, around 500 for DQA1, some 570 for DPA1, and 400 to 490 for DPB1. Alongside the repertoire data, information on donor age, sex, ethnicity and CMV serostatus was compiled. The study profiled the T cell repertoires of 500 to 800 subjects by immunosequencing and related them to cytomegalovirus serostatus. Because of strong linkage in the cohort, five DR-DQ haplotypes were treated as single units for association and clustering. Rather than using new phenotypic data, the later analysis identified candidate immune exposures from TCR beta sequences and from how often those sequences occurred across donors. Overall study outcomes, separate from this receptor: Specific HLA alleles were associated with 16,951 TCR beta sequences at a false discovery rate of 0.05 in a later analysis. An association between a missense DCLRE1C variant and V-gene and J-gene trimming of TCR beta chains was found in a later genetic analysis and replicated in an independent cohort. A later analysis found that TCR association rates varied across HLA loci, with DRB1 alleles showing the most associated TCRs and HLA-C alleles the fewest. The presence/absence analyses assumed that sequencing depth was roughly uniform across donors, and that assumption may not be true. A few of the identified cytomegalovirus-associated TCR beta chains were confirmed in vitro to be specific for cytomegalovirus antigens. A later analysis reported that several top co-occurrence clusters appeared linked to parvovirus B19, influenza, CMV and Epstein-Barr virus. In an earlier analysis of around 600 of the donors, most TCR beta V segments appeared in productive rearrangements about 87% or about 30% of the time, broadly matching IMGT annotations. According to the authors, the approach could potentially be generalized to other disease states and immunological phenotypes. The earlier analysis of fewer than 750 of the donors excluded some 16 rarely observed V segments, including chromosome 9 orphons, because counts were too low. The classifier was reported to diagnose cytomegalovirus status with high specificity and sensitivity in both the original cohort and the validation cohort. A further reported finding was that TCR beta sequences accurately predicted the HLA-A and HLA-B alleles for most subjects in the first cohort. A total of 164 TCR beta chains were listed by the study as associated with cytomegalovirus. In a later analysis, most CMV-associated TCR beta chains were found to appear HLA-restricted, with HLA associations seemingly driven largely by CMV exposure. Some IMGT-functional V segments, including TRBV6-2 and TRBV6-3, could not be told apart with the 87-base-pair reads, so those segments were excluded. Strong co-occurrence of HLA alleles, especially DR and DQ, made assigning TCR associations to individual alleles difficult. A cluster of highly shared sequence variants was judged likely to represent a technical artifact of the sequencing pipeline. Linkage disequilibrium might explain the correlated functional status among segregating V segments, but an unknown experimental factor could not be excluded. Because HLA typing was missing for some donors at each locus, association tests included only the typed subset. Compared with equally common non-associated chains, HLA-associated TCR beta chains in a later analysis were more clonally expanded and had lower generation probabilities. For the cohort, immune exposure information was limited to CMV serostatus. Most TCR sequences were seen in very few donors, while some public TCRs were found in many individuals. This cohort had only TCR beta chains sequenced, and the lack of alpha or paired-chain data limited which features could be detected. A later genetic analysis reported fewer N-insertions in productive TCRs among donors in an Asian-associated ancestry cluster than the roughly 650-donor mean.

The cohort was made up of approximately 700 healthy bone marrow donors. At the time of sampling, every cohort member was nominally healthy, though immune exposures that went unrecorded were likely present. The donor was CMV seropositive and was included in the group of 300 or so seropositive cohort members. A peripheral blood sample was collected from each donor, and TCR beta sequencing was performed on peripheral blood mononuclear cells. The Qiagen DNeasy Blood Extraction Kit was used to extract genomic DNA from the blood cell samples. From a lookup of the germline V gene, CDR1 and CDR2 are SGHTA and FQGTGA. The CDR3, cysteine through phenylalanine, is 15 amino acids long. Only the CDR3 portion is preserved as DNA: 45 bases, with reading frame beginning at the first base. V is shortened by 2 bases, J by 2 bases, and the region joining them spans 10 bases. Preparation of the library involved the immunoSEQ multiplex PCR assay. For the multiplex PCR, a mixture combining 60 forward primers for TCR Vbeta segments and 13 reverse primers for TCR Jbeta segments was used. A multiplex PCR assay on genomic DNA amplified the CDR3 region of rearranged TCR beta genes. On the Illumina HiSeq System, the amplified TCR beta libraries were sequenced as 87-base-pair reads. The paper's data handling went like this. A later analysis counted about 76 million unique TCR beta chains across the 500 to 850 repertoires, and 10 million to 11 million of these chains were shared by at least two donors. To remove PCR and sequencing errors, raw reads were error-corrected and collapsed into unique sequences using a nearest-neighbor algorithm that merged closely related sequences. V, D and J gene segments were assigned by aligning CDR3 sequences to IMGT reference sequences. For a sequence to be retained, a match of at least six nucleotides to both a V gene segment and a J gene segment was required. A rearrangement was called productive if the CDR3 had no stop codons and remained in frame with V and J, and every other rearrangement was called non-productive. CDR3 was defined by IMGT convention, running from the second conserved V-encoded cysteine to the conserved J-encoded phenylalanine. The earlier analysis of about 530 of the donors excluded any sequence lacking an unambiguous match to a single V gene segment. An earlier analysis of several hundred of the donors called V segments functional above 56.7% productive rearrangements and segregating when the between-donor standard deviation exceeded 5%. A statistical classification framework was built for diagnosing cytomegalovirus status from the catalog of TCR beta chain sequences. In a later analysis, TCR nucleotide sequences were compared against IMGT/GENE-DB human TR gene sequences so that V and J genes could be assigned. A later analysis assigned CDR3 sequences and most-parsimonious VDJ recombination scenarios with the TCRdist pipeline. A later analysis defined each TCR beta chain by its CDR3 amino acid sequence plus V-gene family, and excluded reads lacking a unique V-gene family. A later analysis removed 592 highly shared, low-generation-probability nucleotide sequences to deal with suspected cross-contamination and a sequencing artifact. For each public chain, a later analysis derived a clonal expansion index from normalized ranks of inferred template counts within each repertoire. A later analysis computed generation probabilities with a VDJ recombination model fitted to out-of-frame rearrangements, and checked the results against IGoR. Hypergeometric tests were used in a later analysis to score TCR-TCR, TCR-HLA and TCR-CMV co-occurrence, with a repertoire-size bias correction applied to the TCR pairs. In a later analysis, false discovery rates were estimated by permuting HLA or CMV assignments 20 times. In a later analysis, co-occurring TCRs were grouped using DBSCAN, with TCRdist sequence similarity added in when clustering inside HLA-allele-positive subsets. Repertoires with fewer than 30,000 or more than 120,000 public chains were left out of co-occurrence clustering, as were several repertoires with anomalous nucleotide sharing. TCRdb mirrors the immuneACCESS table, restricted to in-frame sequences. Some clones are absent from its copies; in checked studies, under half trace to an unresolved V gene, and the reason for the others is unknown. Clone size and the V and J calls come from that table; the DNA yielded D and trimming. The sample data list 150,000 or so clones, and roughly 80% of these were observed just once. Together, the top ten hold approximately 1.2% of the sample.

As to this clone: Its binding antigen is unknown. Base-call qualities are not available, and no considerably larger clone is one nucleotide away.

This TCR was recovered from a man between 45 and 60 years old in good health and CMV-seropositive. This sequence uses TRBV7-3 and TRBJ2-1; the best D guess is TRBD2, with 6 bases matching. Source material: PBMCs. The CDR3 reads CASSLVAGPYNEQFF. The nucleotide sequence reads as follows: TGTGCCAGCAGCTTAGTCGCGGGACCCTACAATGAGCAGTTCTTC. Beyond the CDR3, the reference TRBV7-3 and TRBJ2-1 genes provide the residues; the full variable domain reads: GAGVSQTPSNKVTEKGKYVELRCDPISGHTALYWYRQSLGQGPEFLIYFQGTGAADDSGLPNDRFFAVRPEGSVSTLKIQRTERGDSAVYLCASSLVAGPYNEQFFGPGTRLTVL.